The 19 T cell receptor beta chains below all came from one sample that was sequenced in a study of CD8 T cells in Susac syndrome. Random-hexamer reverse transcription was applied to about 0.5 to 1 ug RNA. In TCRdb, the immunoSEQ multiplex PCR reads were re-called with MiXCR into one record per CDR3 protein. The sample comprises 200,000 to 250,000 distinct CDR3 sequences, about 95% of which are singletons, and 0.15% to 0.2% rests with the top ten. The sample consisted of CD4+ T cells from PBMCs. The source is a human donor with Susac syndrome.

The rearrangement uses TRBV7-2 and TRBJ1-2; no clear D gene. The CDR3 spans 14 residues. V was clipped by 3 bases and J by 2 bases, with 10 bases between them. CDR1 and CDR2 from the germline V gene are SGHTA and FQGNSA. CDR3 bases: TGTGCCAGCAGCTTGATGGCGGAGAACTATGGCTACACCTTC. Translated, it gives CASSLMAENYGYTF.

V gene TRBV4-1 combines with J gene TRBJ2-1; a possible D gene is TRBD2 (6 bases). The germline V gene encodes CDR1 MGHRA and CDR2 YSYEKL. The length of the CDR3 is 13 residues. The V gene lost 0 bases and the J gene lost 10 bases, with 10 bases spanning the gap. The CDR3 loop is CASSQDTEGEQFF. The CDR3 coding sequence is TGCGCCAGCAGCCAAGATACGGAGGGGGAGCAGTTCTTC.

This clonotype is a singleton in its sample. The chain couples TRBV9 to TRBJ2-7; D is undetermined. The CDR3 has 15 residues. V lost 0 bases and J 3 bases, leaving 13 bases between the germline ends. From germline, CDR1 is SGDLS and CDR2 YYNGEE. As DNA, the CDR3 is TGTGCCAGCAGCGTAGATGGTCGAGCAGGCTACGAGCAGTACTTC. Encoded protein: CASSVDGRAGYEQYF.

The rearrangement joins TRBV24-1 to TRBJ1-5; D is undetermined. The germline V gene has CDR1 KGHDR and CDR2 SFDVKD. V gave up 5 bases and J gave up 7 bases, with 14 bases separating them. This CDR3 region has 14 residues. The CDR3 sequence: CATSGATSFQPQHF. As DNA, the CDR3 is TGTGCCACCAGTGGGGCGACATCTTTCCAGCCCCAGCATTTT.

CDR3 sequence (DNA): TGTGCCAGCAGCCCCCAGACAGCCCTGGATAGCAATCAGCCCCAGCATTTT. Its translation is CASSPQTALDSNQPQHF. The genes are TRBV7-2 and TRBJ1-5; D possibly corresponds to TRBD1 (5 bases). The germline gives CDR1 SGHTA, CDR2 FQGNSA. Trimming took off 5 bases at V and 0 bases at J, with 17 bases between the two ends. The CDR3 is made up of 17 amino acids.

The CDR3 nucleotides are TGCGCCAGCAGCCAAGATGGGGGTACTCGGGAGGGCTACACCTTC. It codes for CASSQDGGTREGYTF. V usage is TRBV4-3 and J usage is TRBJ1-2; maybe TRBD1 (5 bases). The CDR3 runs to 15 residues. Germline CDR1 and CDR2: LGHNA and YSLEER. V was shortened by 0 bases and J by 8 bases, with 16 bases between the two germline ends.

V is TRBV30 and J is TRBJ2-1; 7 bases align to TRBD2. Trimming cost V 3 bases and J 8 bases; bases outside gene matches: 1. The CDR3 extends over 11 amino acids. CDR1 is GTSNPN and CDR2 is SVGIG in the germline V gene (reference sequence). CDR3 sequence (DNA): TGTGCCTGGAGCGGGGGGTATGAGCAGTTCTTC. As protein: CAWSGGYEQFF.

The J gene is TRBJ2-5, the V gene TRBV29-1; 9 nucleotides align to TRBD1. The CDR3 extends over 14 amino acids. CDR1 and CDR2 from the germline V gene are SQVTM and ANQGSEA. V was clipped by 4 bases and J by 2 bases; unmatched bases: 5. CDR3 sequence reads: CSVAGTGSQETQYF. The DNA for the CDR3 is TGCAGCGTTGCCGGGACAGGGTCACAAGAGACCCAGTACTTC.

This clonotype is a singleton in its sample. The CDR3 bases are TGTGCCAGCAGATCCTTCCTTAGCACAGATACGCAGTATTTT. Translating gives CASRSFLSTDTQYF. V usage is TRBV11-3 and J usage is TRBJ2-3; unclear D gene. The germline V gene encodes CDR1 SGHNT and CDR2 YENEEA. V gave up 6 bases and J gave up 0 bases, with 10 bases separating them. The CDR3 consists of 14 residues. The full variable domain, with the rest looked up from reference TRBV11-3 and TRBJ2-3, is EAGVVQSPRYKIIEKKQPVAFWCNPISGHNTLYWYLQNLGQGPELLIRYENEEAVDDSQLPKDRFSAERLKGVDSTLKIQPAELGDSAVYLCASRSFLSTDTQYFGPGTRLTVL.

The chain links TRBV29-1 to TRBJ2-1; 9 bases agree with TRBD1. V was pared by 4 bases and J by 1 base, with 2 bases of the junction left unmatched. CDR1 is SQVTM and CDR2 is ANQGSEA in the germline V gene. The CDR3 loop spans 14 amino acids. CDR3 amino acids: CSVAGQGSYNEQFF. Here the CDR3 DNA reads TGCAGCGTTGCCGGACAGGGGTCCTACAATGAGCAGTTCTTC.

J is TRBJ2-7 and V is TRBV20-1, with TRBD1 matching over 8 bases. The CDR3 is made up of 13 amino acids. CDR1 and CDR2 from the germline V gene are DFQATT and SNEGSKA (reference sequence). DNA of the CDR3: TGCAGCGCGAGGGCAGGGGGCCCCTACGAGCAGTACTTC. This gives the protein CSARAGGPYEQYF.

This clonotype was seen just once. The chain links TRBV7-2 to TRBJ2-7, with D tentatively TRBD1 (5 bases). This CDR3 is 16 amino acids long. Germline V gene data show CDR1 as SGHTA and CDR2 as FQGNSA. Trimming took 1 base from V and 1 from J, leaving 14 bases between them. CDR3 loop: CASSLVGRGRSYEQYF. As DNA, the CDR3 is TGTGCCAGCAGCTTAGTTGGTAGGGGAAGGTCCTACGAGCAGTACTTC.

Only a few counts were recorded for this clonotype. The chain carries TRBV6-2 or TRBV6-3 and TRBJ2-2, with D perhaps matching TRBD1 or TRBD2 (5 bases each). The V end lost 6 bases, the J end lost 6 bases, and 8 bases lay between the germline ends. The CDR3 runs to 12 residues. Germline V CDR1 and CDR2: MNHEY, SVGEGT. The CDR3 DNA follows: TGTGCCAGCAGGTGGGACGCCGGGGAGCTGTTTTTT. It encodes CASRWDAGELFF.

This chain joins TRBV9 and TRBJ2-6, with D uncertain. Germline V gives CDR1 SGDLS, CDR2 YYNGEE. This CDR3 is built from 15 residues. Trimming pared 3 bases from V and 6 bases from J, leaving 13 bases between. In DNA form, the CDR3 reads TGTGCCAGCAGCGAGCCAGGTGGTGAGGCCAACGTCCTGACTTTC. Protein: CASSEPGGEANVLTF.

The chain carries TRBV4-2 and TRBJ2-1, with TRBD2 matching over 11 bases. This CDR3 comprises 13 residues. Germline CDR1 and CDR2: LGHNA and YNFKEQ. After removal of 2 bases from V and 15 bases from J, the junction contained 6 bases not matched to a gene. The CDR3 loop reads CASSQSLAGERFF. CDR3 sequence (DNA): TGTGCCAGCAGCCAATCACTAGCGGGGGAACGGTTCTTC.

This clonotype turned up a few times. The chain links TRBV3-1 to TRBJ2-1, with D hard to call. The germline V and J ends were trimmed by 0 bases and 0 bases, with 6 bases remaining between them. The CDR3 runs 15 residues. The V gene's germline CDR1 is LGHDT and CDR2 YNNKEL (reference sequence). The CDR3 reads CASSQDTSSYNEQFF. For the CDR3, the DNA is TGTGCCAGCAGCCAAGATACGAGCTCCTACAATGAGCAGTTCTTC.

J is TRBJ2-1 and V is TRBV9; 7 bases map to TRBD2. This CDR3 is 16 amino acids long. V trimming: 3 bases; J trimming: 5 bases; junction bases outside the gene matches: 11. Germline CDR1 is SGDLS and CDR2 is YYNGEE. The CDR3 DNA reads as TGTGCCAGCAGCGCCCCCCTAGCGGCTCAGAACAATGAGCAGTTCTTC. This gives the protein CASSAPLAAQNNEQFF. The entire variable domain, with the rest obtained from reference TRBV9 and TRBJ2-1, is as follows: DSGVTQTPKHLITATGQRVTLRCSPRSGDLSVYWYQQSLDQGLQFLIQYYNGEERAKGNILERFSAQQFPDLHSELNLSSLELGDSALYFCASSAPLAAQNNEQFFGPGTRLTVL.

This sequence joins TRBV11-2 and TRBJ2-1, with no clear D. CDR1 is SGHAT, CDR2 FQNNGV, per germline. The ends were cut back, 5 bases at V and 12 bases at J, with 11 bases in the middle. The CDR3 length is 11 residues. The CDR3 is CASSTPGPQFF. The CDR3 nucleotides read TGTGCCAGCAGCACGCCGGGCCCGCAGTTCTTC.

The chain has TRBV27 and TRBJ1-2, with D unclear. The CDR3 totals 15 residues. Trimming took 3 bases from V and 8 from J, leaving 19 bases between them. CDR1 MNHEY and CDR2 SMNVEV come from the germline V gene (reference sequence). CDR3 sequence (DNA): TGTGCCAGCAGTTTTCAGTCCCGCAGCCTTTCCGGCTACACCTTC. Its translation is CASSFQSRSLSGYTF.